This T cell receptor beta chain stems from a study of blood T cell repertoires in COVID-19. Generated by immunoSEQ multiplex PCR, the TCRdb table keeps only in-frame clones and is missing some. The data show approximately 210,000 clones, around 86% seen once. With V trimmed by 7 bases and J by 4 bases, 16 bases remained unmatched. The CDR3 is made up of 17 amino acids. Germline CDR1 reads SGHVS; CDR2 reads FQNEAQ. This clonotype originated in a man aged 50 to 59 with COVID-19, enrolled during active disease. The sample consisted of peripheral blood. The rearrangement uses TRBV7-8 and TRBJ1-2, with 9 bases aligning to TRBD1. CDR3 amino acids: CASTKTTGGIKTYGYTF. CDR3 sequence (DNA): TGTGCCAGCACCAAAACAACAGGGGGCATTAAGACCTATGGCTACACCTTC.